Listed below are T cell receptor beta chains from one sample, sequenced in a study of shared clonotypes between healthy human individuals. Repertoires were generated with immunoSEQ multiplex PCR, while TCRdb's copy carries only in-frame clones and drops some. The table records a few hundred thousand clones, roughly 96% of them present only once. Sequenced material: memory CD8+ T cells sorted from blood. The origin of the receptors is a man between 25 and 39 years old in good health. Each CDR3 is given with its conserved first and last residue. A D gene is named only where the DNA matches it firmly. The size of a clone is reported for some rows only, either as once, few or many, or as a class for expanded clones.

D gene: .
clone size: once
J gene: TRBJ1-1
V gene: TRBV7-3
CDR3 DNA: TGTGCCAGCAGCCAGGGACAGAACACTGAAGCTTTCTTT
CDR3 protein: CASSQGQNTEAFF

D gene: .
clone size: .
J gene: TRBJ1-1
V gene: TRBV5-6
CDR3 DNA: TGTGCCAGCAGAGGTTTGGGGGAGGACACTGAAGCTTTCTTT
CDR3 protein: CASRGLGEDTEAFF

D gene: .
clone size: once
J gene: TRBJ2-7
V gene: TRBV11-2
CDR3 DNA: TGTGCCAGCAGCTTAGGTTCCGGGAGCGTATCCTACGAGCAGTACTTC
CDR3 protein: CASSLGSGSVSYEQYF

D gene: .
clone size: .
J gene: TRBJ2-3
V gene: TRBV5-4
CDR3 DNA: TGTGCCAGCAGAACCCTGGCAGGCACAGATACGCAGTATTTT
CDR3 protein: CASRTLAGTDTQYF

D gene: TRBD2
clone size: .
J gene: TRBJ2-3
V gene: TRBV2
CDR3 DNA: TGTGCCAGCACTAGACTAGCGGGAGGGCCTCATAGTCGGGATACGCAGTATTTT
CDR3 protein: CASTRLAGGPHSRDTQYF

D gene: .
clone size: once
J gene: TRBJ1-3
V gene: TRBV20-1
CDR3 DNA: TGCAGTGCCAGAACAGGAAACACCATATATTTT
CDR3 protein: CSARTGNTIYF

D gene: TRBD2
clone size: .
J gene: TRBJ2-7
V gene: TRBV4-2
CDR3 DNA: TGTGCCAGCAGCCCGACCCTAGTTTCGGGGGGCTACGAGCAGTACTTC
CDR3 protein: CASSPTLVSGGYEQYF

D gene: .
clone size: .
J gene: TRBJ1-5
V gene: TRBV7-6
CDR3 DNA: TGTGCCAGCAGCTTAGCTCCGGGACACCGGCGGAATCAGCCCCAGCATTTT
CDR3 protein: CASSLAPGHRRNQPQHF

D gene: .
clone size: .
J gene: TRBJ2-3
V gene: TRBV4-2
CDR3 DNA: TGTGCCAGCAGCCAGGCCTTCAGCACAGATACGCAGTATTTT
CDR3 protein: CASSQAFSTDTQYF

D gene: TRBD2
clone size: .
J gene: TRBJ2-7
V gene: TRBV7-9
CDR3 DNA: TGTGCCAGCAGCCAACGACTAGCGGGAGGGACCTACGAGCAGTACTTC
CDR3 protein: CASSQRLAGGTYEQYF

D gene: .
clone size: .
J gene: TRBJ1-1
V gene: TRBV20-1
CDR3 DNA: TGCAGTGCTTATGCAAACACTGAAGCTTTCTTT
CDR3 protein: CSAYANTEAFF

D gene: .
clone size: .
J gene: TRBJ1-1
V gene: TRBV5-6
CDR3 DNA: TGTGCCAGCAGCTTGGGACAGTCGACTGAAGCTTTCTTT
CDR3 protein: CASSLGQSTEAFF

D gene: .
clone size: once
J gene: TRBJ2-7
V gene: TRBV5-1
CDR3 DNA: TGCGCCAGCAGCTTGGGAGGGTCTAGCTCCTACGAGCAGTACTTC
CDR3 protein: CASSLGGSSSYEQYF

D gene: .
clone size: .
J gene: TRBJ2-5
V gene: TRBV19
CDR3 DNA: TGTGCCAGTAGTACCGTCTCCGGGTCAAGGATAGAGACCCAGTACTTC
CDR3 protein: CASSTVSGSRIETQYF